The present T cell receptor beta chain was sequenced within a study of T cell responses to AZD1222 COVID-19 vaccine. Study conclusions and caveats: Among the donors, most were white British and more were female, and clonal diversity was possibly underestimated. An increase in Spike-specific TCR breadth and depth was observed after two AZD1222 doses.

The table lists this clone with a count of one. Its antigen is currently unknown. This CDR3 spans 13 amino acids. V gave up 0 bases and J gave up 8 bases, with 11 bases separating them. Looked up from germline, CDR1 is SGHRS and CDR2 is YFSETQ. Produced via immunoSEQ multiplex PCR; TCRdb's table is partial and in-frame only. The sample holds roughly 99,000 clones, about 85% seen once. The sample here was peripheral blood, taken on day 0 of AZD1222 vaccination. The TCR sequence derives from an adult in good health. The chain couples TRBV5-1 to TRBJ1-1; D not resolved. CDR3 region: CASSLDLQTEAFF. The CDR3 DNA sequence: TGCGCCAGCAGCTTGGATCTGCAAACAGAAGCTTTCTTT.